This T cell receptor beta chain came from a study of vaccination and CD4 T cells after COVID-19. About the research overall: The peptides that stimulated the cells were overlapping spike peptides from SARS-CoV-2, HCoV-NL63, HCoV-OC43 and HCoV-229E.

The table lists this clonotype with a few counts. Its antigen is not known. Treatment denoted: roughly 11-day PBMC culture with coronavirus spike peptide pools or control peptides (ViraFEST assay). The Oncomine TCR Beta short-read assay was applied to DNA of cultured CD4+ T cells. TCRdb ran MiXCR on the PCR reads and lists one entry per CDR3 protein. The sample yields about 3,800 distinct CDR3 sequences, about 45% seen once. The CDR3 sequence is 14 residues long. Germline values: CDR1 DFQATT, CDR2 SNEGSKA (reference sequence). Trimming pared 3 bases from V and 0 bases from J, leaving 11 bases between. The origin of this receptor is a human donor who had recovered from COVID-19. Sequenced material: CD4+ T cells from blood, cultured in vitro. V usage is TRBV20-1 and J usage is TRBJ1-2, with a weak D call TRBD1 (5 bases). The CDR3 spells CSARGQNSNYGYTF. The CDR3 DNA sequence: TGCAGTGCTAGGGGGCAGAATTCTAACTATGGCTACACCTTC.